One and the same sample provided the 24 T cell receptor beta chains below, sequenced in a study of graft-versus-host responses after intestinal transplantation. Method: immunoSEQ multiplex PCR; TCRdb's copy keeps in-frame clones and lacks some. This sample has just under 100,000 clones, with roughly 90% found just once. Sequencing was performed on PBMCs, taken roughly 450 days after intestinal transplant. These receptors all stem from a human patient who received an intestinal transplant, so some T cells may come from the graft donor.

In regard to this clone: Other nucleotide sequences from this sample produce the same CDR3. This chain joins TRBV7-9 and TRBJ1-6; TRBD1 aligns across 7 bases. The CDR3 is 16 residues long. The trim removed 5 bases at V and 10 bases at J, leaving 14 bases unmatched. Germline lookup yields CDR1 SEHNR and CDR2 FQNEAQ (reference sequence). CDR3 bases: TGTGCCAGCAGCCCAGGGGGGGGACAGCCCAACTCACCCCTCCACTTT. It is translated as CASSPGGGQPNSPLHF.

This chain uses TRBV6-1 with TRBJ1-5; D gene uncertain. This CDR3 has 14 residues. In germline, CDR1 is MNHNS, CDR2 SASEGT. Deletions cut 10 bases from V and 10 bases from J, with 23 bases between. The CDR3 spells CAIRLGGELGPQHF. The CDR3 DNA reads TGTGCCATCCGCCTCGGTGGGGAATTGGGACCCCAGCATTTT.

This rearrangement joins TRBV5-8 to TRBJ1-2, with D unclear. Germline V gives CDR1 SGHTS, CDR2 YDEGEE. V lost 6 bases and J lost 8, with 17 bases in between. This CDR3 has 13 residues. The CDR3: CASTPWANGGYTF. In nucleotides, the CDR3 is TGTGCCAGCACCCCCTGGGCCAACGGCGGCTACACCTTC.

J is TRBJ1-1 and V is TRBV7-2, with no clear D. This CDR3 is built from 13 residues. The V end was cut by 3 bases, the J end by 1 base, with 6 bases between. The germline CDR1 and CDR2 sequences are SGHTA and FQGNSA. The CDR3 loop is CASSFTRNTEAFF. For the CDR3, the DNA is TGTGCCAGCAGCTTTACGAGGAACACTGAAGCTTTCTTT.

The chain is built from TRBV5-1 and TRBJ1-6; no firm D call. V dropped 2 bases and J dropped 15 bases, with 6 bases sitting between them. CDR1 SGHRS and CDR2 YFSETQ come from the germline V gene. CDR3 length: 10 residues. CDR3 residues: CASSFQVLHF. The CDR3 DNA reads as TGCGCCAGCAGCTTTCAGGTCCTCCACTTT.

The chain combines TRBV27 with TRBJ1-6; no firm D call. The CDR3 length is 16 residues. The germline V gene has CDR1 MNHEY and CDR2 SMNVEV (reference sequence). The germline V and J ends were trimmed by 3 bases and 9 bases, with 18 bases remaining between them. The CDR3 nucleotides are TGTGCCAGCAGTTTTGGCGTCGTAAAAGGTGGTTCACCCCTCCACTTT. Protein: CASSFGVVKGGSPLHF.

This rearrangement joins TRBV4-1 to TRBJ2-6; D unresolved. Trimming removed 0 bases from V and 2 bases from J, with 8 bases in between. CDR3 length equals 16 residues. CDR1 MGHRA and CDR2 YSYEKL come from the germline V gene. The DNA of the CDR3 is TGCGCCAGCAGCCAAGACCCAATGACTGGGGCCAACGTCCTGACTTTC. It translates to CASSQDPMTGANVLTF.

The chain couples TRBV6-4 to TRBJ2-6, with 8 bases lining up with TRBD2. This CDR3 is 18 amino acids long. After removal of 10 bases from V and 0 bases from J, the junction contained 14 bases not matched to a gene. The germline V gene has CDR1 MRHNA and CDR2 SNTAGT. CDR3 DNA: TGTGCCACTAGCCCGGTAGCGGGGACCTCCTCTGGGGCCAACGTCCTGACTTTC. The encoded protein is CATSPVAGTSSGANVLTF.

Written as DNA, the CDR3 is TGTGCCAGCGACAACAGGGCGGGCACTGAAGCTTTCTTT. Residues: CASDNRAGTEAFF. The rearrangement joins TRBV27 to TRBJ1-1; D possibly corresponds to TRBD1 (6 bases). This CDR3 spans 13 amino acids. V lost 8 bases and J lost 4, with 14 bases in between. Germline V gene sequence: CDR1 MNHEY, CDR2 SMNVEV (reference sequence).

The V and J genes are TRBV10-3 and TRBJ1-2, with D possibly being TRBD1 (6 bases). The CDR3 spans 13 residues. The V and J ends lost 8 bases and 6 bases respectively, with 16 bases between them. CDR1 is ENHRY, CDR2 SYGVKD, per germline. In nucleotides, the CDR3 is TGTGCCATCGCGGGGGCAGGGTCGGATGGCTACACCTTC. As protein: CAIAGAGSDGYTF.

The rearrangement joins TRBV4-2 to TRBJ2-7; D possibly corresponds to TRBD2 (6 bases). The CDR3 spans 17 residues. Germline V gene sequence: CDR1 LGHNA, CDR2 YNFKEQ. V lost 1 base to trimming and J lost 0 bases, with 16 bases between them. The CDR3 sequence is CASSQGELGGSSYEQYF. The CDR3 region has the DNA TGTGCCAGCAGCCAAGGGGAACTTGGGGGGTCCTCCTACGAGCAGTACTTC.

This chain links TRBV5-1 with TRBJ2-3; 7 bases line up with TRBD2. The CDR3 totals 14 residues. The V gene end was trimmed by 4 bases and the J gene end by 4 bases; junction bases not matched to a gene: 6. In germline, CDR1 is SGHRS, CDR2 YFSETQ. CDR3 sequence reads: CASSLGLAADTQYF. For the CDR3, the DNA is TGCGCCAGCAGCCTAGGGCTAGCGGCAGATACGCAGTATTTT.

DNA of the CDR3: TGTGCCAGCAGCTTGGTGGACAGCTTAAATCAGCCCCAGCATTTT. Its translation is CASSLVDSLNQPQHF. The chain joins TRBV5-8 to TRBJ1-5; maybe TRBD1 (6 bases). CDR1 and CDR2 (germline): SGHTS, YDEGEE. CDR3 length: 15 residues. V lost 0 bases and J lost 4, with 11 bases in between.

A single count supports this clone. J is TRBJ2-1 and V is TRBV5-1, with 12 bases that match TRBD2. Germline CDR1 and CDR2: SGHRS and YFSETQ. The V and J ends lost 0 bases and 1 base, in that order; junction bases with no gene match: 8. The length of the CDR3 is 19 residues. CDR3 sequence (DNA): TGCGCCAGCAGCTTGGCCCCTAGCGGGGGGGCACGGTCCTACAATGAGCAGTTCTTC. It encodes CASSLAPSGGARSYNEQFF.

The chain employs TRBV7-9 and TRBJ1-4; a weak D match, TRBD1 (5 bases). V was cut by 2 bases and J by 8 bases, with 12 bases left in between. Germline-derived CDR1 and CDR2 are SEHNR and FQNEAQ (reference sequence). The CDR3 is 14 amino acids. This CDR3 is CASSLTGAGEKLFF. CDR3 bases: TGTGCCAGCAGCTTAACTGGGGCAGGCGAAAAACTGTTTTTT.

This clone is a singleton in its sample. V and J are TRBV19 and TRBJ1-3, with D possibly TRBD1 on 6 matching bases. Trimming pared 6 bases from V and 0 bases from J, leaving 9 bases between. Germline lookup yields CDR1 LNHDA and CDR2 SQIVND (reference sequence). This CDR3 has 14 residues. The CDR3 loop reads CASSDRSSGNTIYF. Written as DNA, the CDR3 is TGTGCCAGTAGCGACAGGTCCTCTGGAAACACCATATATTTT.

CDR3 region: CASSLGTGTDTQYF. The DNA of the CDR3 is TGTGCCAGCAGCTTAGGGACAGGGACAGATACGCAGTATTTT. The chain employs TRBV13 and TRBJ2-3, with TRBD1 identical over 7 bases. V was clipped by 0 bases and J by 3 bases; unmatched bases: 0. The CDR3 is 14 amino acids. Germline V lookup: CDR1 PRHDT, CDR2 FYEKMQ (reference sequence).

The chain combines TRBV29-1 with TRBJ2-5; D not certain. TRBJ2-7 explains the end of the DNA better; the J call may be wrong. Germline V gene sequence: CDR1 SQVTM, CDR2 ANQGSEA. This CDR3 has 15 amino acids. Here the CDR3 reads CSVEDGTAPSYEQYF. Written as DNA, the CDR3 is TGCAGCGTTGAAGATGGAACAGCCCCCTCCTACGAGCAGTACTTC.

This sequence joins TRBV7-9 and TRBJ2-2; 8 bases fit TRBD1. CDR1 and CDR2 from the germline V gene are SEHNR and FQNEAQ (reference sequence). The CDR3 has 15 residues. V lost 4 bases and J lost 7; bases outside the gene matches: 8. In DNA form, the CDR3 reads TGTGCCAGCAGCTCCACAGGGGGTTATGGCGGGGAGCTGTTTTTT. The encoded protein is CASSSTGGYGGELFF.

The V call is TRBV5-1, the J call TRBJ2-5; 10 bases agree with TRBD1. Germline V gives CDR1 SGHRS, CDR2 YFSETQ. The junction had 2 bases not matched to a gene; V was cut back by 7 bases and J by 5 bases. The CDR3 extends over 12 amino acids. The CDR3 coding sequence is TGCGCCAGCGGGACAGGGGTGGAGACCCAGTACTTC. It is translated as CASGTGVETQYF. Full variable domain (remainder filled in from reference TRBV5-1 and TRBJ2-5): KAGVTQTPRYLIKTRGQQVTLSCSPISGHRSVSWYQQTPGQGLQFLFEYFSETQRNKGNFPGRFSGRQFSNSRSEMNVSTLELGDSALYLCASGTGVETQYFGPGTRLLVL.

The rearrangement uses TRBV6-1 and TRBJ1-1; weak D call: TRBD1 (5 bases). The CDR3 extends over 13 amino acids. Trimming took 10 bases from V and 0 from J, leaving 12 bases between them. CDR1 and CDR2 (germline): MNHNS, SASEGT. CDR3 DNA sequence: TGTGCCACCCCCAGGGACGTGAACACTGAAGCTTTCTTT. It yields the protein CATPRDVNTEAFF.

The V and J genes are TRBV6-5 and TRBJ2-5, with TRBD1 matching 9 bases. The tail of the sequence fits TRBJ2-7 better, so the J call may be wrong. Germline V gives CDR1 MNHEY, CDR2 SVGAGI. This CDR3 spans 15 amino acids. CDR3: CASSPGTGLSYEQYF. The CDR3 nucleotides read TGTGCCAGCAGTCCCGGGACAGGGCTCTCCTACGAGCAGTACTTC.

This clone was found a few times. The chain recombines TRBV10-2 with TRBJ1-3; TRBD1 is a possible D gene (5 bases). The CDR3 is 16 amino acids. Germline-derived CDR1 and CDR2 are WSHSY and SAAADI. Trimming cost V 8 bases and J 0 bases, with 17 bases left between them. The CDR3 DNA reads TGCGCCAGCGGGGCGGGGACCTTTCTCTCTGGAAACACCATATATTTT. Protein sequence: CASGAGTFLSGNTIYF.

The rearrangement uses TRBV6-6 and TRBJ1-5; D remains unclear. The germline CDR1 and CDR2 sequences are MNHNY and SVGAGI (reference sequence). V lost 7 bases to trimming and J lost 8 bases, with 12 bases between them. This CDR3 region has 12 residues. As DNA, the CDR3 is TGTGCCAGCACCCCCTCCCTAGAGCCCCAGCATTTT. This codes for CASTPSLEPQHF.